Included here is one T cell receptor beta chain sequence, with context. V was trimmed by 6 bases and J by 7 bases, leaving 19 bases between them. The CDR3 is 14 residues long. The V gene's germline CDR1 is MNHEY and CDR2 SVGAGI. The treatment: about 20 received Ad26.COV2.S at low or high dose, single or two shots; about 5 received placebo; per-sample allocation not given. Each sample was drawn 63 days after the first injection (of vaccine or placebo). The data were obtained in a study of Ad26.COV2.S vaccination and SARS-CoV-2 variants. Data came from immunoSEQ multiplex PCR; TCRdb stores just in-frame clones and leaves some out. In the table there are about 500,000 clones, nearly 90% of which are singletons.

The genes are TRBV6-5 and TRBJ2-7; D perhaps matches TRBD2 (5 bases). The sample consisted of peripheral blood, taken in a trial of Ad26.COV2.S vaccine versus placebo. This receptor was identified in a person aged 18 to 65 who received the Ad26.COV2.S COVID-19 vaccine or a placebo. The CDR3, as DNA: TGTGCCAGCAGGGCCTTTCAAGGCCGCGGGGAGCAGTACTTC. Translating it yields CASRAFQGRGEQYF.